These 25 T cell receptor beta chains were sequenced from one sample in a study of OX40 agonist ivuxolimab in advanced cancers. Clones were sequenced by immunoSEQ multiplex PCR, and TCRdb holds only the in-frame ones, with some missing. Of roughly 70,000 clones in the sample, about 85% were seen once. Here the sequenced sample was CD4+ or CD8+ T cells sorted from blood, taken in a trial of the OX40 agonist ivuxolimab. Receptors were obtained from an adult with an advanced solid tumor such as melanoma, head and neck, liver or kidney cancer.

The CDR3 region is CASSLIRDRDPETQYF. For the CDR3, the DNA is TGTGCCAGCAGCCTAATCCGGGACAGGGATCCGGAGACCCAGTACTTC. The gene calls are TRBV5-4 and TRBJ2-5, with 9 positions matching TRBD1. The ends lost 4 bases at V and 5 bases at J; junction bases unmatched: 12. Germline CDR1 and CDR2: SGHNT and YYREEE (reference sequence). This CDR3 contains 16 residues.

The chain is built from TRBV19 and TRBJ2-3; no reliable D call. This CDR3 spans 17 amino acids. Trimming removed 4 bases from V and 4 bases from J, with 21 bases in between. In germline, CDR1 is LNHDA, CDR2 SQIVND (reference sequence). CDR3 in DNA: TGTGCCAGTAGTAGCCCCCAATTGGGGTGGAAGTCAGATACGCAGTATTTT. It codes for CASSSPQLGWKSDTQYF.

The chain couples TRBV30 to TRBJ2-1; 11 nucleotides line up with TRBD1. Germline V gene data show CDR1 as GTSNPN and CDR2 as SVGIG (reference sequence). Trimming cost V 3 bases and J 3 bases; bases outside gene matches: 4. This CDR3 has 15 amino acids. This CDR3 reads CAWSRGTGGYNEQFF. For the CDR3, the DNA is TGTGCCTGGAGCCGCGGGACAGGGGGCTACAATGAGCAGTTCTTC.

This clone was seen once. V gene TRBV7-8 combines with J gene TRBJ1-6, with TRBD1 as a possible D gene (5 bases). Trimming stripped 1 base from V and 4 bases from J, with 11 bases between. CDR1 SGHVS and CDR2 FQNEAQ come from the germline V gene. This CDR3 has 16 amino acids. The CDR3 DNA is TGTGCCAGCAGCTTAGAGGGGAACTTATATAATTCACCCCTCCACTTT. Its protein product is CASSLEGNLYNSPLHF.

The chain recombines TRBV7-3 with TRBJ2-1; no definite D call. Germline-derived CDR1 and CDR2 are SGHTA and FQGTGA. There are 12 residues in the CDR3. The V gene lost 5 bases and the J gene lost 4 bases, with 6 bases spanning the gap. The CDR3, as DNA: TGTGCCAGCAGCAGCCAGTACAATGAGCAGTTCTTC. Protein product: CASSSQYNEQFF.

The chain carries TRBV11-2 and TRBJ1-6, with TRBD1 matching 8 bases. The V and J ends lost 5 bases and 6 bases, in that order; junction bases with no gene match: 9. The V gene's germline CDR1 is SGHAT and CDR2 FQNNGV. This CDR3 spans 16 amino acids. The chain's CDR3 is CASSPNPRGLNSPLHF. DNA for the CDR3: TGTGCCAGCAGCCCTAACCCCAGGGGGCTTAATTCACCCCTCCACTTT.

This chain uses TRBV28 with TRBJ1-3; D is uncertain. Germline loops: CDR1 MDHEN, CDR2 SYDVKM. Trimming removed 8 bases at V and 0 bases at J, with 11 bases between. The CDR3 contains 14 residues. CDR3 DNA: TGTGCCAGCTTTTCGAGGAGCTCTGGAAACACCATATATTTT. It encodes CASFSRSSGNTIYF.

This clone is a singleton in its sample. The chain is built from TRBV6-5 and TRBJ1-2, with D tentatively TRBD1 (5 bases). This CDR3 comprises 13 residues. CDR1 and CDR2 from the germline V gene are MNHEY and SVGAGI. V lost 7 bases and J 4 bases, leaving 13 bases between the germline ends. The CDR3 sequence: CASTRGLTYGYTF. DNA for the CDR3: TGTGCCAGCACAAGGGGCTTAACCTATGGCTACACCTTC.

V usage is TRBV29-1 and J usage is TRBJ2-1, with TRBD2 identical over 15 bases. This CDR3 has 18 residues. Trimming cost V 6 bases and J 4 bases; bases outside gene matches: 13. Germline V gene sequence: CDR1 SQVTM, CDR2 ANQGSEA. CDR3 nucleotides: TGCAGCGTGGAAAACGTTGGGACTAGCGGGGGGCGATACAATGAGCAGTTCTTC. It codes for CSVENVGTSGGRYNEQFF.

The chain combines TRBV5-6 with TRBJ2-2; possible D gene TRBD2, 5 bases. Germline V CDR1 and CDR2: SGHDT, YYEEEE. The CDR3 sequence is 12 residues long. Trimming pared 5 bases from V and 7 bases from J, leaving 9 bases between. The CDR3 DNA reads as TGTGCCAGCAGTAGTCGGGGCGGGGAGCTGTTTTTT. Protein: CASSSRGGELFF.

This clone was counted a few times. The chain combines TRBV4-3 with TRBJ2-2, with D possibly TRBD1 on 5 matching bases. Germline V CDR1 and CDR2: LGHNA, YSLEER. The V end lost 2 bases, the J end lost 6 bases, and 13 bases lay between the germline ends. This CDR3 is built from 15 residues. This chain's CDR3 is CASSQQGFPPGELFF. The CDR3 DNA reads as TGCGCCAGCAGCCAACAGGGATTCCCCCCCGGGGAGCTGTTTTTT.

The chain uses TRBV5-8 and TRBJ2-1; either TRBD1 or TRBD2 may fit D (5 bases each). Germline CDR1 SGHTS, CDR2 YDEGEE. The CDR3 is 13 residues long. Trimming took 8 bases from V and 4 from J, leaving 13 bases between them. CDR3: CASGGRGYNEQFF. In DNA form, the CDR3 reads TGTGCCAGTGGGGGTAGAGGGTACAATGAGCAGTTCTTC. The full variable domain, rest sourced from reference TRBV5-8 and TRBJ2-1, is EAGVTQSPTHLIKTRGQQATLRCSPISGHTSVYWYQQALGLGLQFLLWYDEGEERNRGNFPPRFSGRQFPNYSSELNVNALELEDSALYLCASGGRGYNEQFFGPGTRLTVL.

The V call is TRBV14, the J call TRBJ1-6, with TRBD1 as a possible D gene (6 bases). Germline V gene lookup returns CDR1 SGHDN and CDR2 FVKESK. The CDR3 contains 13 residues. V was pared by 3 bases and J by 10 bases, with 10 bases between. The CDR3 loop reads CASSQGARSPLHF. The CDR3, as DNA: TGTGCCAGCAGCCAGGGGGCAAGGTCACCCCTCCACTTT.

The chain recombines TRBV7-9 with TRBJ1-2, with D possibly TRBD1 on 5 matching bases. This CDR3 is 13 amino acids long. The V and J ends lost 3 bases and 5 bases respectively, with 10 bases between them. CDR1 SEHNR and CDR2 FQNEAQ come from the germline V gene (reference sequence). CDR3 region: CASSFAGAYGYTF. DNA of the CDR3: TGTGCCAGCAGCTTTGCCGGGGCTTATGGCTACACCTTC.

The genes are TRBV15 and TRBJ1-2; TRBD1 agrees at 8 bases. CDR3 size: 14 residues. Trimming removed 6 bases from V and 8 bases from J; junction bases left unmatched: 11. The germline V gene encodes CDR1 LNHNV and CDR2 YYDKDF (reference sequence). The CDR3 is CATSPGQAVYGYTF. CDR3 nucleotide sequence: TGTGCCACCAGTCCGGGACAGGCGGTGTACGGCTACACCTTC.

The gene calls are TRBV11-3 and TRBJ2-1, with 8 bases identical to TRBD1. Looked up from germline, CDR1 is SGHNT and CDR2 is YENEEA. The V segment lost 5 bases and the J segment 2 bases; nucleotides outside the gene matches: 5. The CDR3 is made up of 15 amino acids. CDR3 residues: CASSTRQGPYNEQFF. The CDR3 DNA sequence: TGTGCCAGCAGCACCCGACAGGGGCCCTACAATGAGCAGTTCTTC.

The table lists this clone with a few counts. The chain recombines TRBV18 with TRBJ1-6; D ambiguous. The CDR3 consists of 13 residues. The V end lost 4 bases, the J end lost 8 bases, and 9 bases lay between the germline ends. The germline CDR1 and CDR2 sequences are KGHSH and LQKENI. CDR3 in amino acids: CASSQTLDSPLHF. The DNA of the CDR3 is TGTGCCAGCTCACAAACCCTGGATTCACCCCTCCACTTT.

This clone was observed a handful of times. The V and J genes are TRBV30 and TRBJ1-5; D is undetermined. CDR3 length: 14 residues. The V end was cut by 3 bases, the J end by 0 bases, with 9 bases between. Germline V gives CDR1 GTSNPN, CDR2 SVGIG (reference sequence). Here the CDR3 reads CAWREAGSNQPQHF. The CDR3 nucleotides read TGTGCCTGGAGGGAAGCAGGTAGCAATCAGCCCCAGCATTTT. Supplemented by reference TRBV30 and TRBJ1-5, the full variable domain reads SQTIHQWPATLVQPVGSPLSLECTVEGTSNPNLYWYRQAAGRGLQLLFYSVGIGQISSEVPQNLSASRPQDRQFILSSKKLLLSDSGFYLCAWREAGSNQPQHFGDGTRLSIL.

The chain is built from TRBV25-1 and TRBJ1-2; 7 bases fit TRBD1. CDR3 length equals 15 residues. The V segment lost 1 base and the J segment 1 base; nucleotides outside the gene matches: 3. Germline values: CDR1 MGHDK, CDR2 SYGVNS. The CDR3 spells CASSESGTVNYGYTF. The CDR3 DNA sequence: TGTGCCAGCAGTGAATCGGGGACAGTTAACTATGGCTACACCTTC.

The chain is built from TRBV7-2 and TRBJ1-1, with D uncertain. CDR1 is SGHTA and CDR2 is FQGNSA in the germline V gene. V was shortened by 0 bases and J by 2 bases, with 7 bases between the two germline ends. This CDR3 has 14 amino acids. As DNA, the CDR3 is TGTGCCAGCAGCTTAGCCCAGCTAAACACTGAAGCTTTCTTT. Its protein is CASSLAQLNTEAFF.

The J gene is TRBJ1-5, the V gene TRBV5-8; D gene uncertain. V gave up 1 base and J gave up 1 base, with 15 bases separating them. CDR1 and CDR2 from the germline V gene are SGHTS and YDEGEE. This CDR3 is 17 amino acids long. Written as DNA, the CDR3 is TGTGCCAGCAGCTTGTCTCGGGGAATCCCGAGCAATCAGCCCCAGCATTTT. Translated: CASSLSRGIPSNQPQHF. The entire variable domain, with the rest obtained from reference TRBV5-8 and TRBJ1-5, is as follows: EAGVTQSPTHLIKTRGQQATLRCSPISGHTSVYWYQQALGLGLQFLLWYDEGEERNRGNFPPRFSGRQFPNYSSELNVNALELEDSALYLCASSLSRGIPSNQPQHFGDGTRLSIL.

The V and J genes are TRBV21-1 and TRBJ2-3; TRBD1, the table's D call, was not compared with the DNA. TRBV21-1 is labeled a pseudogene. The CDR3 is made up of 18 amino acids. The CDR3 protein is CASSLGGTGQPSTDTQYF. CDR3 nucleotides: TGTGCCAGCAGCCTCGGCGGCACGGGACAGCCTAGCACAGATACGCAGTATTTT.

CDR3 loop: CASSYDRDNQPQHF. CDR3 coding DNA: TGTGCCAGTAGTTATGACAGGGACAATCAGCCCCAGCATTTT. V usage is TRBV19 and J usage is TRBJ1-5; 7 bases fit TRBD1. CDR3 size: 14 residues. Trimming cost V 5 bases and J 3 bases; bases outside gene matches: 4. Germline V lookup: CDR1 LNHDA, CDR2 SQIVND (reference sequence).

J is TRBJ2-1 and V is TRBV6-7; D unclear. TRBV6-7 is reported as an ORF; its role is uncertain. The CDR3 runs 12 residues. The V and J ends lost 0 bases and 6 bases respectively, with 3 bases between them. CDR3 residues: CASSYSCNEQFF. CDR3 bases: TGTGCCAGCAGTTACTCTTGCAATGAGCAGTTCTTC.

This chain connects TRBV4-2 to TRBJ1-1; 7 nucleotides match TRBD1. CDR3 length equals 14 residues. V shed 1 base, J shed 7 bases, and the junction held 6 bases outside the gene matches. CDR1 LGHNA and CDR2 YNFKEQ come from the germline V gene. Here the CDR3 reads CASSQGRGWDEAFF. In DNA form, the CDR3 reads TGTGCCAGCAGCCAAGGCAGGGGGTGGGATGAAGCTTTCTTT.